Each of the 14 T cell receptor beta chains below was sequenced from the same sample in a study of identical twins (dated by TCRdb to the mid-2010s). Preparation of the library involved 5' RACE. Sequencing took place on an Illumina HiSeq 2000. TCRdb trimmed public reads at Q25 via fastp, called clones via MiXCR and kept in-frame beta chains. Each entry is one CDR3 protein sequence, shown with its most common DNA and genes. A total of 600,000 to 850,000 distinct CDR3 sequences appear in this sample, 18% of them only once. In total, the top ten clones hold roughly 14% of the sample. A further study also used this sample, focusing on T cells expressing NK-cell markers.

The sample taken for sequencing was PBMCs. The origin of the receptors is a woman aged 18-30 years in good health.

CDR3 sequence: CAPAPGSTEAFF. In nucleotides, the CDR3 is TGTGCCCCCGCCCCAGGGTCCACTGAAGCTTTCTTT. The chain links TRBV21-1 to TRBJ1-1; the table names TRBD1, a call not compared with the DNA. TRBV21-1 corresponds to a pseudogene. The length of the CDR3 is 12 residues.

The chain couples TRBV12-3 or TRBV12-4 to TRBJ1-1; D unresolved. The CDR3 runs 11 residues. Trimming stripped 6 bases from V and 3 bases from J, with 5 bases between. The CDR3 DNA reads TGTGCCAGCAGCCATGACACTGAAGCTTTCTTT. Amino acid sequence: CASSHDTEAFF.

The CDR3 region has the DNA TGTGCCAGCAGCATCGACCGGGACAGGGGGGTCAACGAGCAGTACTTC. This encodes CASSIDRDRGVNEQYF. V gene TRBV7-2 combines with J gene TRBJ2-7, with 11 nucleotides matching TRBD1. The V and J ends lost 5 bases and 5 bases, in that order; junction bases with no gene match: 11. This CDR3 comprises 16 residues. Germline assignment: CDR1 SGHTA and CDR2 FQGNSA.

This clonotype has at least ten counts. The chain carries TRBV12-3 or TRBV12-4 and TRBJ2-1; D unclear. Trimming removed 5 bases from V and 6 bases from J, with 5 bases in between. The CDR3 is 11 residues long. The CDR3 spells CASSVTNEQFF. The CDR3 nucleotides read TGTGCCAGCAGTGTGACCAATGAGCAGTTCTTC.

The chain links TRBV7-9 to TRBJ1-2; no definite D call. Germline V CDR1 and CDR2: SEHNR, FQNEAQ (reference sequence). The V end was cut by 7 bases, the J end by 7 bases, with 13 bases between. This CDR3 contains 12 residues. CDR3 sequence reads: CASTTPGTGYTF. The CDR3 nucleotides read TGTGCCAGCACCACCCCCGGCACTGGCTACACCTTC.

This clonotype was seen a few times. The chain uses TRBV20-1 and TRBJ2-3; D call uncertain. CDR1 and CDR2 (germline): DFQATT, SNEGSKA (reference sequence). This CDR3 has 14 residues. Trimming left V 0 bases short and J 0 bases short, with 7 bases between. The CDR3 DNA reads as TGCAGTGCTAGAGATCTCACAAGCACAGATACGCAGTATTTT. Its protein product is CSARDLTSTDTQYF.

V usage is TRBV6-5 and J usage is TRBJ2-5; 10 bases line up with TRBD2. The CDR3 contains 16 residues. V shed 0 bases, J shed 5 bases, and the junction held 6 bases outside the gene matches. Germline V CDR1 and CDR2: MNHEY, SVGAGI. DNA for the CDR3: TGTGCCAGCAGTTACTCGATGAGCGGGGGGGCGGAGACCCAGTACTTC. It is translated as CASSYSMSGGAETQYF.

The rearrangement uses TRBV5-1 and TRBJ2-3, with D possibly TRBD2 on 6 matching bases. Germline V CDR1 and CDR2: SGHRS, YFSETQ. The V end was cut by 4 bases, the J end by 6 bases, with 15 bases between. This CDR3 is built from 14 residues. The CDR3 spells CASSPDPGDDTQYF. The CDR3 nucleotides are TGCGCCAGCAGCCCTGACCCGGGGGACGATACGCAGTATTTT.

The rearrangement joins TRBV5-1 to TRBJ1-1, with D perhaps matching TRBD1 (5 bases). The germline gives CDR1 SGHRS, CDR2 YFSETQ. The CDR3 runs 15 residues. Trimming removed 0 bases at V and 4 bases at J, with 13 bases between. The CDR3 coding sequence is TGCGCCAGCAGCTTGGCAGGGCCCACGCTCACTGAAGCTTTCTTT. Amino acids: CASSLAGPTLTEAFF.

This clonotype showed up many times. This chain connects TRBV7-2 to TRBJ2-3; 7 bases agree with TRBD2. J gave up 1 base and V 4 bases, and 5 bases lay outside the gene matches. The germline CDR1 and CDR2 sequences are SGHTA and FQGNSA. There are 15 residues in the CDR3. As DNA, the CDR3 is TGTGCCAGCAGCTCCAGACTAGCCGGCACAGATACGCAGTATTTT. Its translation is CASSSRLAGTDTQYF. The full variable domain, in which reference TRBV7-2 and TRBJ2-3 provide the parts outside the CDR3, is GAGVSQSPSNKVTEKGKDVELRCDPISGHTALYWYRQSLGQGLEFLIYFQGNSAPDKSGLPSDRFSAERTGGSVSTLTIQRTQQEDSAVYLCASSSRLAGTDTQYFGPGTRLTVL.

CDR3 residues: CATSRDLLAKNIQYF. In DNA, the CDR3 is TGTGCCACCAGCAGAGATCTACTAGCCAAAAACATTCAGTACTTC. This chain joins TRBV15 and TRBJ2-4; D remains ambiguous. The germline gives CDR1 LNHNV, CDR2 YYDKDF (reference sequence). The CDR3 consists of 15 residues. Trimming cost V 0 bases and J 0 bases, with 6 bases left between them.

The CDR3 DNA reads TGTGCCACCAGCAGTGGGCAGGGAGAATACGAGCAGTACTTC. Translating it yields CATSSGQGEYEQYF. The chain joins TRBV15 to TRBJ2-7, with D possibly being TRBD1 or TRBD2 (5 bases each). Per the germline V gene, CDR1 is LNHNV and CDR2 is YYDKDF (reference sequence). V lost 3 bases and J lost 4, with 13 bases in between. There are 14 residues in the CDR3.

The chain couples TRBV5-1 to TRBJ2-3, with 8 positions matching TRBD1. V trimming: 3 bases; J trimming: 4 bases; junction bases outside the gene matches: 4. Germline CDR1 is SGHRS and CDR2 is YFSETQ. The CDR3 length is 14 residues. CDR3 sequence: CASSSAQGADTQYF. The CDR3 DNA sequence: TGCGCCAGCAGCTCGGCACAGGGGGCAGATACGCAGTATTTT. The variable domain in full, with the rest retrieved from reference TRBV5-1 and TRBJ2-3, is KAGVTQTPRYLIKTRGQQVTLSCSPISGHRSVSWYQQTPGQGLQFLFEYFSETQRNKGNFPGRFSGRQFSNSRSEMNVSTLELGDSALYLCASSSAQGADTQYFGPGTRLTVL.

The J gene is TRBJ2-5, the V gene TRBV10-3, with 7 bases that match TRBD2. V shed 8 bases and J 0 bases; nucleotides not matched to a gene: 6. Germline V gives CDR1 ENHRY, CDR2 SYGVKD. CDR3 length: 14 residues. Here the CDR3 reads CAIGAGANQETQYF. In nucleotides, the CDR3 is TGTGCCATCGGGGCGGGAGCTAACCAAGAGACCCAGTACTTC.